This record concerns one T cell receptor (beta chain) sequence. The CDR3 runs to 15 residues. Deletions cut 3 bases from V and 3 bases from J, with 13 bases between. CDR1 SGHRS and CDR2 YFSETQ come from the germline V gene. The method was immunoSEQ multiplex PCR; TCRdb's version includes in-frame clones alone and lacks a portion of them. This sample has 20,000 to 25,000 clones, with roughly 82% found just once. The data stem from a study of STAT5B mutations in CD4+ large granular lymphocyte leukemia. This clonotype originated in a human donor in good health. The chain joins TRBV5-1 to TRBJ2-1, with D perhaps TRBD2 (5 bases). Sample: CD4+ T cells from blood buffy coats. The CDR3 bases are TGCGCCAGCAGCTACAGCGGTCAAGGCTACAATGAGCAGTTCTTC. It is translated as CASSYSGQGYNEQFF.